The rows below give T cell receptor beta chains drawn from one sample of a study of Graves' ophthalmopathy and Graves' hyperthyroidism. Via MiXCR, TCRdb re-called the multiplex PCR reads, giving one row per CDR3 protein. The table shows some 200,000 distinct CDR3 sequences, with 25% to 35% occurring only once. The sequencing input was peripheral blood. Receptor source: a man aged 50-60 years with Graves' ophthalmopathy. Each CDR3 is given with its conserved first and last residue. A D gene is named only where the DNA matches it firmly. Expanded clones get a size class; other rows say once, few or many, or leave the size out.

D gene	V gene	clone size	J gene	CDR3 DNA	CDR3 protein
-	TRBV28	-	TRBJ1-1	TGTGCCAGCAACCCACTTGGCACTGAAGCTTTCTTT	CASNPLGTEAFF
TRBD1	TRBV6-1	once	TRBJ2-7	TGTGCCATCAGTGGGACAGGGAGTTGGTACGAGCAGTACTTC	CAISGTGSWYEQYF
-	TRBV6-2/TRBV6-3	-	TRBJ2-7	TGTGCCAGCAGTTACAGCAGGGCCCACTACGAGCAGTACTTC	CASSYSRAHYEQYF
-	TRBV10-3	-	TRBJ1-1	TGTGCCATCAGTTACGGTCTAGAAGCTTTCTTT	CAISYGLEAFF
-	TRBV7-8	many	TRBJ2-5	TGTGCCAGCAGCCCGGGACTTCAAGAGACCCAGTACTTC	CASSPGLQETQYF
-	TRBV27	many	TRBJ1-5	TGTGCCAGCAGTTGGGAGAGCAATCAGCCCCAGCATTTT	CASSWESNQPQHF
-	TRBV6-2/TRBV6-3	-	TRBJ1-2	TGTGCCAGCACAGTTACCGGTTATGGCTACACCTTC	CASTVTGYGYTF
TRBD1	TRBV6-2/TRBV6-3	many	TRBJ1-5	TGTGCCAGCAACCATTTCGGGACAGGGGGCAATCAGCCCCAGCATTTT	CASNHFGTGGNQPQHF
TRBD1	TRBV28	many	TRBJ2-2	TGTGCCAGCAATTTCACGACAGGGTACGGGGAGCTGTTTTTT	CASNFTTGYGELFF
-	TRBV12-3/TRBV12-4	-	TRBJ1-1	TGTGCCAGCAGTTTAGGACGGGGGGCCCTGAACACTGAAGCTTTCTTT	CASSLGRGALNTEAFF
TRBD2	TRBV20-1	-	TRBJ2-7	TGCAGTGCCCTAGCGGGGGGAGTCTCCTACGAGCAGTACTTC	CSALAGGVSYEQYF
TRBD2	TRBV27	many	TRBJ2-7	TGTGCCAGCAGCTCTAGGACTAGCGGCTACGAGCAGTACTTC	CASSSRTSGYEQYF
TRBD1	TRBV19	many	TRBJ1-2	TGTGCCAGTAGTCGACAGGGGGCTTTAAACTATGGCTACACCTTC	CASSRQGALNYGYTF
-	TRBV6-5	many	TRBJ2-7	TGTGCCAGCGCCGGGGCCTCCTACGAGCAGTACTTC	CASAGASYEQYF
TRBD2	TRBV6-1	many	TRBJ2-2	TGTGCCAGCACAACGGCTACGGGGGGCGGGGAGCTGTTTTTT	CASTTATGGGELFF
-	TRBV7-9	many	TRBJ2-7	TGTGCCAGCAGCCCTACTCCCGGGAGAACCGAATACGAGCAGTACTTC	CASSPTPGRTEYEQYF
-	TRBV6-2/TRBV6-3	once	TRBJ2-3	TGTGCCAGCAGTTCCGACACTAGCACAGATACGCAGTATTTT	CASSSDTSTDTQYF
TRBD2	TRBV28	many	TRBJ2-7	TGTGCCAGCAGCGGTCCTATGGTAGCGGGCGAGGACGAGCAGTACTTC	CASSGPMVAGEDEQYF
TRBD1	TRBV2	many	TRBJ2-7	TGTGCCAGCAGTGACTGGACAGGGTTAAACGCCTACGAGCAGTACTTC	CASSDWTGLNAYEQYF
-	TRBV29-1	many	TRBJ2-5	TGCAGCGCCGCAGGGTACCAAGAGACCCAGTACTTC	CSAAGYQETQYF
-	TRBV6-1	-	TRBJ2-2	TGTGCCAGCAGACCCGGCGGGGAGCTGTTTTTT	CASRPGGELFF
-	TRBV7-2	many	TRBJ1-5	TGTGCCAGCAGCTTAGGGGAGGGAGCGAGCAATCAGCCCCAGCATTTT	CASSLGEGASNQPQHF
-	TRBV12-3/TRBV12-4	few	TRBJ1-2	TGTGCCAGCAGTTTATCCGGGGCAAGCTATGGCTACACCTTC	CASSLSGASYGYTF
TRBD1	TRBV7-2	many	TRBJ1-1	TGTGCCAGCAGCTTAGGGGACAGGGGAACTGAAGCTTTCTTT	CASSLGDRGTEAFF
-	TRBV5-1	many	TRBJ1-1	TGCGCCAGCAGCTTGGATGGGGGGTTGAACACTGAAGCTTTCTTT	CASSLDGGLNTEAFF
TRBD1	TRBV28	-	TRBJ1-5	TGTGCCAGCAGTCTGGACAGGGAAAGACAGCCCCAGCATTTT	CASSLDRERQPQHF
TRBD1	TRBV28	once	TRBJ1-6	TGTGCCAGCAGCCCAGGGGGCTCTGGTTCACCCCTCCACTTT	CASSPGGSGSPLHF
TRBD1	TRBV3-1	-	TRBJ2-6	TGTGCCAGCAGCCTAAGGACAGGGGGCTCTGGGGCCAACGTCCTGACTTTC	CASSLRTGGSGANVLTF
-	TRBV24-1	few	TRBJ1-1	TGTGCCGTCGTGGCTTCCAACACTGAAGCTTTCTTT	CAVVASNTEAFF
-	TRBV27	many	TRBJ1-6	TGTGCCAGCGCCTGGGGAAATAATTCACCCCTCCACTTT	CASAWGNNSPLHF
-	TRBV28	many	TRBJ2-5	TGTGCCAGCAGTAAACTAGGGGTTGAAGAGACCCAGTACTTC	CASSKLGVEETQYF
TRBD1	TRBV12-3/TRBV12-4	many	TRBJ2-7	TGTGCCAGCAGACGAACAGGGGTCAACGAGCAGTACTTC	CASRRTGVNEQYF
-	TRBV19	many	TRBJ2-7	TGTGCCAGTAGCATGACCGCCTACGAGCAGTACTTC	CASSMTAYEQYF
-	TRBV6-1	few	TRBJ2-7	TGTGCCAGCAGACCCAGCGGGTTTGGGGAGTTGGAGCAGTACTTC	CASRPSGFGELEQYF
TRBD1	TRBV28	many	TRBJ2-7	TGTGCCACTCTACTGACAGGGGGGCCCTACGAGCAGTACTTC	CATLLTGGPYEQYF
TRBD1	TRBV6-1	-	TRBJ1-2	TGTGCCAGCAGCGGGGACAGGGTTTTTGACTATGGCTACACCTTC	CASSGDRVFDYGYTF
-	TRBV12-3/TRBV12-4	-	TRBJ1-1	TGTGCCAGCAGCAAGACATGGGAAGCTTTCTTT	CASSKTWEAFF
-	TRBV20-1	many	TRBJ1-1	TGCAGTGCTAGAAAAGGACAGATGAACACTGAAGCTTTCTTT	CSARKGQMNTEAFF
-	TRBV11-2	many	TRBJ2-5	TGTGCCAGCAGCTCCTCTGGGTTGGAGTTTGCCCAAGAGACCCAGTACTTC	CASSSSGLEFAQETQYF
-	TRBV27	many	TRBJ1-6	TGTGCCAGCAGCCAACAGCTCTATAATTCACCCCTCCACTTT	CASSQQLYNSPLHF
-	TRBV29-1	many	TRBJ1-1	TGCAGCTCAGGCACACTGAACACTGAAGCTTTCTTT	CSSGTLNTEAFF
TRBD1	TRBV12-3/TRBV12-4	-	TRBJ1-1	TGTGCCAGCAGTCTCATGGGACAGACGAACACTGAAGCTTTCTTT	CASSLMGQTNTEAFF
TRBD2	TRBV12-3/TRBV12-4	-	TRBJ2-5	TGTGCCACGACTAGCGGTCAAGAGACCCAGTACTTC	CATTSGQETQYF
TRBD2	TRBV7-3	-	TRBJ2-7	TGTGCCAGCAGCCGTAGGAGCGGGGGAGCTTACGAGCAGTACTTC	CASSRRSGGAYEQYF
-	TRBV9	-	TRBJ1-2	TGTGCCAGCAGCGAAGGACAGTCCTATGGCTACACCTTC	CASSEGQSYGYTF
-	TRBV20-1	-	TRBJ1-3	TGCAGTGCTATGACTGGCTCTGGAAACACCATATATTTT	CSAMTGSGNTIYF
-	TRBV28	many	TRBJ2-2	TGTGCCACCGCAGTACCGGGATATAACACCGGGGAGCTGTTTTTT	CATAVPGYNTGELFF
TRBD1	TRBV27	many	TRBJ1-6	TGTGCCAGCCGAACCGACAGGGTCCTCGCCTCACCCCTCCACTTT	CASRTDRVLASPLHF
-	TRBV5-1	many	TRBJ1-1	TGCGCCAGCAGCGGACAGCTGAACACTGAAGCTTTCTTT	CASSGQLNTEAFF